Sequencing of this TCR beta chain was carried out in a study of T cell repertoires in cytomegalovirus infection. Whole-study findings and limits: In two of eight donors, the top clonotype was HLA-C-restricted CMV-specific.

TCRdb reanalysed the reads using MiXCR and keeps one entry per CDR3 protein. The sample lists just over 150,000 distinct CDR3 sequences, about a quarter seen once, with roughly 9.7% in the top ten. Per the germline V gene, CDR1 is MNHEY and CDR2 is SVGEGT. The ends were cut back, 0 bases at V and 6 bases at J, with 9 bases in the middle. There are 14 residues in the CDR3. This clonotype was recorded a few times. No antigen is known for it. This TCR came from a human donor in good health (CMV status not recorded). Some clones in this sample may be carry-over from other donors' samples. The chain joins TRBV6-2 or TRBV6-3 to TRBJ2-1; maybe TRBD1 (6 bases). Sequencing used PBMCs. This CDR3 is CASSYSNRVNEQFF. For the CDR3, the DNA is TGTGCCAGCAGTTACTCGAACAGGGTCAATGAGCAGTTCTTC.